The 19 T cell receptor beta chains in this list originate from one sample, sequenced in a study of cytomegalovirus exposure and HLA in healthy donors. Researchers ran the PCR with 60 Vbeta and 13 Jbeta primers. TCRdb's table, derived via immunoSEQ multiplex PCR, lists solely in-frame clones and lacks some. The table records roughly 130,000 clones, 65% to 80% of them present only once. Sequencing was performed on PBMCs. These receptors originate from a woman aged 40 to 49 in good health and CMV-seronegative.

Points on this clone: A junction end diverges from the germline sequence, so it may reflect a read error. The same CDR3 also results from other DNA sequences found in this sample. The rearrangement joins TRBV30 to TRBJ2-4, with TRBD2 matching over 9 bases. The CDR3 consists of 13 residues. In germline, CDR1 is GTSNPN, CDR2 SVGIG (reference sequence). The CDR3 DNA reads TGTGCCGGATCGGGGCTAGCGGGAAACAGTCAGTACTTC. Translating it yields CAGSGLAGNSQYF.

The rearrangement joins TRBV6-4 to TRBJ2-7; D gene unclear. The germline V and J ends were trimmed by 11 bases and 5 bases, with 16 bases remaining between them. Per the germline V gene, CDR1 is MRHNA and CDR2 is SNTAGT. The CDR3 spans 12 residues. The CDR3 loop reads CAAPGPPHEQYF. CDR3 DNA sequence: TGTGCCGCACCGGGTCCACCCCACGAGCAGTACTTC.

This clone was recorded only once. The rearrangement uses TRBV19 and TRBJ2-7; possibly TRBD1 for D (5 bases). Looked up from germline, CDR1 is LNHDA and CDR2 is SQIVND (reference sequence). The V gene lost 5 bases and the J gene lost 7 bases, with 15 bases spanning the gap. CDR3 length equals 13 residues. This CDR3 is CASSLTGFYEQYF. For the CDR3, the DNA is TGTGCCAGTAGTCTAACAGGTTTTTATGAGCAGTACTTC.

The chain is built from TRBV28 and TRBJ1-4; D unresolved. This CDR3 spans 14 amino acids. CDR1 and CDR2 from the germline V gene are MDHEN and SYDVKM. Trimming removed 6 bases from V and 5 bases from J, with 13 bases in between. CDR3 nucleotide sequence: TGTGCCAGCAGGAAATCTAGAGTGAATGAAAAACTGTTTTTT. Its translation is CASRKSRVNEKLFF. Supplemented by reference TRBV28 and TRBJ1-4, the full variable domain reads DVKVTQSSRYLVKRTGEKVFLECVQDMDHENMFWYRQDPGLGLRLIYFSYDVKMKEKGDIPEGYSVSREKKERFSLILESASTNQTSMYLCASRKSRVNEKLFFGSGTQLSVL.

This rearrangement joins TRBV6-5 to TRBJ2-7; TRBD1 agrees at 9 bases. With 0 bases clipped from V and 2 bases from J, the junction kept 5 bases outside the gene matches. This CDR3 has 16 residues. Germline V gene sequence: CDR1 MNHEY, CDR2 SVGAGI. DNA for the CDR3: TGTGCCAGCAGTTACTCGCACTGGACAGGGGCCTACGAGCAGTACTTC. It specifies CASSYSHWTGAYEQYF.

The CDR3 protein is CASWTGALYEQYF. CDR3 sequence (DNA): TGTGCCAGCTGGACAGGGGCCCTATACGAGCAGTACTTC. This sequence joins TRBV6-5 and TRBJ2-7, with 9 bases that match TRBD1. Germline CDR1 is MNHEY and CDR2 is SVGAGI. The J segment lost 4 bases and the V segment lost 8 bases, leaving 6 bases of the junction unmatched. CDR3 size: 13 residues.

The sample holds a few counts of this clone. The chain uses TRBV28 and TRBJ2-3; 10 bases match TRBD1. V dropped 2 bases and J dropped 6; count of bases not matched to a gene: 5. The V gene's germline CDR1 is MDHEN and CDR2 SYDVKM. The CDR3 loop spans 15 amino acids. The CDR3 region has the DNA TGTGCCAGCAGTTTAGGGGACAGGGGATTGGATACGCAGTATTTT. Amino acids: CASSLGDRGLDTQYF.

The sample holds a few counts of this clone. CDR3 loop: CASSLEGAGTYEQYF. Written as DNA, the CDR3 is TGTGCCAGCAGTCTCGAGGGGGCGGGGACCTACGAGCAGTACTTC. The rearrangement links TRBV28 to TRBJ2-7, with D possibly matching TRBD1 (7 bases). The CDR3 extends over 15 amino acids. Germline CDR1 MDHEN, CDR2 SYDVKM. With 5 bases removed from V and 2 bases from J, the gap between germline ends came to 16 bases.

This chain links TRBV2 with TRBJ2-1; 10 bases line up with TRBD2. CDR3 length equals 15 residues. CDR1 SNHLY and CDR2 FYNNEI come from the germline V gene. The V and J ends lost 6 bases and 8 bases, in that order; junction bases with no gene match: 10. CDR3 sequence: CASRLGSGGAYEQFF. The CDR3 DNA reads TGTGCCAGCAGACTTGGGAGCGGGGGGGCTTATGAGCAGTTCTTC.

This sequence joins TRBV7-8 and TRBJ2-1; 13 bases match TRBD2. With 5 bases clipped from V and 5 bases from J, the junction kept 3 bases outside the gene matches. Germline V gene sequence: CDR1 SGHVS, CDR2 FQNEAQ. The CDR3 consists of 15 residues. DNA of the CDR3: TGTGCCAGCAGCGTGGGACTAGCGGGAAACAATGAGCAGTTCTTC. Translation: CASSVGLAGNNEQFF.

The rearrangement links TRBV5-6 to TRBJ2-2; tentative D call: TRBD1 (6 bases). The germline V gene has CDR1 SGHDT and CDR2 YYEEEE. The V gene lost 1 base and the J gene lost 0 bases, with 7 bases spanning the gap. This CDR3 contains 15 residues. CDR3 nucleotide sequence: TGTGCCAGCAGCTTGCGACAGGCGAACACCGGGGAGCTGTTTTTT. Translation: CASSLRQANTGELFF.

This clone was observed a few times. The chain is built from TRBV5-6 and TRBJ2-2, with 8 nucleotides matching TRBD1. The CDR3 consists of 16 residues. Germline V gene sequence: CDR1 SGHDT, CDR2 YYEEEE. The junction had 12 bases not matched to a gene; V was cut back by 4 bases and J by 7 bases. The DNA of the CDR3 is TGTGCCAGCAGCCCGGGGCAGGGGGCTCTTTTCGGGGAGCTGTTTTTT. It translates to CASSPGQGALFGELFF.

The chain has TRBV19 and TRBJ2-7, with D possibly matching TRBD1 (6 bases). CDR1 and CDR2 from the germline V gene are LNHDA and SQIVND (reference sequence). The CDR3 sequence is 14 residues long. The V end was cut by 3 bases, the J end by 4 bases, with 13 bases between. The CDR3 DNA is TGTGCCAGTAGTATTATGGCAGGGGAATACGAGCAGTACTTC. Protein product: CASSIMAGEYEQYF.

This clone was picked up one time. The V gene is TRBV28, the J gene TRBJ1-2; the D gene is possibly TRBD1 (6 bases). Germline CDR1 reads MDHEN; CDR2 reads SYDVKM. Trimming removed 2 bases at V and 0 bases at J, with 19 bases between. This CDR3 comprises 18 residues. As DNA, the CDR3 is TGTGCCAGCAGTTTACTCACCACAGGGTCACCCGCTAACTATGGCTACACCTTC. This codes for CASSLLTTGSPANYGYTF.

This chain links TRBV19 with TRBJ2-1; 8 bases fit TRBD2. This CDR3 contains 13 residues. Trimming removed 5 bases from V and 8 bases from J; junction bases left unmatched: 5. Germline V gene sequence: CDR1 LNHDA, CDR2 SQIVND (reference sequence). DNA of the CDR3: TGTGCCAGTAGTCCCCTCGGGGGGGATGAGCAGTTCTTC. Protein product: CASSPLGGDEQFF.

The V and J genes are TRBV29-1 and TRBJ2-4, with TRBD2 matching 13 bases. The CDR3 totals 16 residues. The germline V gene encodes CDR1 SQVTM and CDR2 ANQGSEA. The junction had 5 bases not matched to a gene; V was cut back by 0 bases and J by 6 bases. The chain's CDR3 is CSVEERLAGGINIQYF. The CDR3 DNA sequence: TGCAGCGTTGAAGAGCGACTAGCGGGAGGTATAAACATTCAGTACTTC.

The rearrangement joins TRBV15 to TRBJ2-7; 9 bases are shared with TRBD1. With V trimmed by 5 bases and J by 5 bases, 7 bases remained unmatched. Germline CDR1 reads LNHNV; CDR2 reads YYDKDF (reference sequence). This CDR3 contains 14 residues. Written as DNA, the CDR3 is TGTGCCACCAGCCGCCGGGGGACAGGGAACGAGCAGTACTTC. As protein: CATSRRGTGNEQYF.

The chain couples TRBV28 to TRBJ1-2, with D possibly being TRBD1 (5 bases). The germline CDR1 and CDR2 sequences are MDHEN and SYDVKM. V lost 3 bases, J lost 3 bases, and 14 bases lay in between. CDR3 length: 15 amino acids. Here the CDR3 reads CASSFAAGWDYGYTF. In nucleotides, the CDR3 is TGTGCCAGCAGTTTCGCCGCAGGGTGGGACTATGGCTACACCTTC.

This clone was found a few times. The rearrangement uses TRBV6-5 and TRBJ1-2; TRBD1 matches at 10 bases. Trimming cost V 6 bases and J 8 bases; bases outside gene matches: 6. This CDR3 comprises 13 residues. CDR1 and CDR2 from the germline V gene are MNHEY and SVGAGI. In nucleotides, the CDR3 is TGTGCCAGCAGGAACCGGGACAGGGGCGGCTACACCTTC. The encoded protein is CASRNRDRGGYTF.